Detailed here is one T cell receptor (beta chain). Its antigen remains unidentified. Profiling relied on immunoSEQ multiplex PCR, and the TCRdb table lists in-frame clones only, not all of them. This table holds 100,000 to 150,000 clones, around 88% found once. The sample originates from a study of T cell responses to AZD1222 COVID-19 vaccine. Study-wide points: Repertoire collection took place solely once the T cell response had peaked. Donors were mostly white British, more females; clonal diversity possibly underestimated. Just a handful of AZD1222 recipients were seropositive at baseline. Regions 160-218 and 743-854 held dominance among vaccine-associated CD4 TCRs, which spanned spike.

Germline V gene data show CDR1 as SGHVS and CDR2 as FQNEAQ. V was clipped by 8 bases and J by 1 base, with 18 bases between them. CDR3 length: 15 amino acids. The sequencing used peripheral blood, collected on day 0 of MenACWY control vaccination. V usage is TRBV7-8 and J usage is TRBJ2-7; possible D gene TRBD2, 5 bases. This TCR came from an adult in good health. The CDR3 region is CASQTGLAASYEQYF. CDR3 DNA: TGTGCCAGCCAGACCGGGCTAGCTGCATCCTACGAGCAGTACTTC. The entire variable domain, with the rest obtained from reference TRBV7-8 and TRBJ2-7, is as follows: GAGVSQSPRYKVAKRGQDVALRCDPISGHVSLFWYQQALGQGPEFLTYFQNEAQLDKSGLPSDRFFAERPEGSVSTLKIQRTQQEDSAVYLCASQTGLAASYEQYFGPGTRLTVT.